This T cell receptor beta chain was retrieved from a study of blood T cells in healthy people across ages. Study conclusions and caveats: Both higher diversity and more naive CD4+ cells marked long-lived donors when set against aged donors. The percentage of naive T cells correlated strongly with TCR beta diversity.

J was trimmed by 2 bases and V by 3 bases; bases with no gene match: 7. Germline values: CDR1 KGHSH, CDR2 LQKENI. The length of the CDR3 is 15 residues. PCR was performed a second time for about 6 to 11 cycles using a sample-barcoded 5' primer and a J-beta primer mix. TCRdb called the 5' RACE reads again in MiXCR, with one record for every CDR3 protein. The data hold approximately 760,000 distinct CDR3 sequences, with 20% to 25% observed a single time. Concerning this clonotype: Its antigen is unknown.

These data were also filed under a second study, of T cells of mothers and their children. This second study notes: Evidence of persistent microchimeric T cell clones was absent.

Material: blood. The chain has TRBV18 and TRBJ2-7; 7 nucleotides match TRBD1. This TCR came from a boy aged 10-17 years in good health. This CDR3 reads CASSPSGQWTYEQYF. The CDR3 DNA is TGTGCCAGCTCACCCTCGGGACAGTGGACCTACGAGCAGTACTTC.